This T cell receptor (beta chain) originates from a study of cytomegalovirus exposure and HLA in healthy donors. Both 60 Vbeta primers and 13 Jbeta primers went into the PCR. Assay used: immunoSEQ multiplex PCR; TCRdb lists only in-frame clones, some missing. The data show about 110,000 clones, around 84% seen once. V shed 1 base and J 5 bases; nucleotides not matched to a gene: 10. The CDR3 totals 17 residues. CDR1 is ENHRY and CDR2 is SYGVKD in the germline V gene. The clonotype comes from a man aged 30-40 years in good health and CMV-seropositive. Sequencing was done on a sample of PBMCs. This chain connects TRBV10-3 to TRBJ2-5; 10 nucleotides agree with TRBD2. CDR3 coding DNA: TGTGCCATCAGTGAGTGGAAGCGGGAGGGCCGAGCGGAGACCCAGTACTTC. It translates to CAISEWKREGRAETQYF.